Listed here are 9 T cell receptor beta chains from one sample, sequenced in a study of draining lymph node invasion in breast cancer. One entry per CDR3 protein, called by TCRdb with MiXCR from the bulk RNA-seq reads. Of 2,500 to 3,000 distinct CDR3 sequences in the sample, about two thirds were seen once. Memory regulatory T cells were sorted as CD4+ CD45RA- CD25high cells. The source material was sorted memory Tregs from a lymph node. Receptor source: a female donor with luminal breast cancer.

The chain joins TRBV27 to TRBJ1-5; D might be TRBD1 (5 bases). V lost 6 bases and J 5 bases, leaving 17 bases between the germline ends. The CDR3 runs 15 residues. CDR1 and CDR2 from the germline V gene are MNHEY and SMNVEV (reference sequence). CDR3 in amino acids: CASSPRTGGDQPQHF. The DNA of the CDR3 is TGTGCCAGCAGCCCGAGGACGGGGGGGGATCAGCCCCAGCATTTT.

The rearrangement joins TRBV7-2 to TRBJ1-5; D is possibly TRBD1 (6 bases). The CDR3 length is 18 residues. Trimming removed 2 bases from V and 1 base from J, with 18 bases in between. Germline V gene data show CDR1 as SGHTA and CDR2 as FQGNSA. The CDR3 DNA reads as TGTGCCAGCAGCTTATGGGGGGGAGGGGGAAGAAGCAATCAGCCCCAGCATTTT. Translation: CASSLWGGGGRSNQPQHF.

In its sample, this clonotype was seen a few times. This sequence joins TRBV24-1 and TRBJ2-2; D is undetermined. Germline CDR1 and CDR2: KGHDR and SFDVKD. V shed 4 bases and J shed 1 base, with 0 bases lying between them. The length of the CDR3 is 12 residues. This CDR3 reads CATSENTGELFF. CDR3 nucleotide sequence: TGTGCCACCAGTGAGAACACCGGGGAGCTGTTTTTT.

This chain uses TRBV7-2 with TRBJ1-3; D is possibly TRBD1 (6 bases). Germline V CDR1 and CDR2: SGHTA, FQGNSA. V gave up 2 bases and J gave up 4 bases, with 12 bases separating them. This CDR3 region has 15 residues. The CDR3 DNA reads as TGTGCCAGCAGCTTAACAGGGTCTGGCGGAAACACCATATATTTT. It codes for CASSLTGSGGNTIYF.

This clonotype showed up just once. The chain joins TRBV7-8 to TRBJ1-1; possible D gene TRBD1, 5 bases. The CDR3 consists of 14 residues. V was cut by 4 bases and J by 1 base, with 10 bases left in between. Germline CDR1 reads SGHVS; CDR2 reads FQNEAQ. In DNA, the CDR3 is TGTGCCAGCAGCTCGACAGCGAAGAACACTGAAGCTTTCTTT. This sequence encodes CASSSTAKNTEAFF.

This chain uses TRBV20-1 with TRBJ2-3; TRBD1 or TRBD2 may be the D gene (5 bases each). CDR3 length: 15 amino acids. CDR1 is DFQATT, CDR2 SNEGSKA, per germline (reference sequence). V shed 5 bases and J shed 2 bases, with 17 bases lying between them. The CDR3 sequence is CSAPHTGPTTDTQYF. CDR3 DNA sequence: TGCAGTGCTCCCCACACGGGGCCAACCACAGATACGCAGTATTTT.

The chain is built from TRBV2 and TRBJ1-6; D not certain. In germline, CDR1 is SNHLY, CDR2 FYNNEI. Trimming stripped 5 bases from V and 5 bases from J, with 10 bases between. The CDR3 extends over 14 amino acids. CDR3 coding DNA: TGTGCCAGCAGTCCCCGACAAGATAATTCACCCCTCCACTTT. Translation: CASSPRQDNSPLHF.

The gene calls are TRBV14 and TRBJ1-6; the match to TRBD1 covers 9 bases. CDR1 is SGHDN and CDR2 is FVKESK in the germline V gene. CDR3 length: 16 amino acids. Trimming at V came to 3 bases and at J to 8 bases, leaving 8 bases not matched to a gene. The CDR3 sequence is CASSHRTGVGDSPLHF. The CDR3 nucleotides are TGTGCCAGCAGCCACCGGACAGGGGTGGGGGATTCACCCCTCCACTTT. Full variable domain (missing parts from reference TRBV14 and TRBJ1-6): EAGVTQFPSHSVIEKGQTVTLRCDPISGHDNLYWYRRVMGKEIKFLLHFVKESKQDESGMPNNRFLAERTGGTYSTLKVQPAELEDSGVYFCASSHRTGVGDSPLHFGNGTRLTVT.

This clonotype was observed once. V gene TRBV12-3 or TRBV12-4 combines with J gene TRBJ1-6; D unclear. V was trimmed by 6 bases and J by 5 bases, leaving 11 bases between them. CDR3 length: 14 residues. In DNA form, the CDR3 reads TGTGCCAGCAGCTCCGGACTGGATAATTCACCCCTCCACTTT. It codes for CASSSGLDNSPLHF.